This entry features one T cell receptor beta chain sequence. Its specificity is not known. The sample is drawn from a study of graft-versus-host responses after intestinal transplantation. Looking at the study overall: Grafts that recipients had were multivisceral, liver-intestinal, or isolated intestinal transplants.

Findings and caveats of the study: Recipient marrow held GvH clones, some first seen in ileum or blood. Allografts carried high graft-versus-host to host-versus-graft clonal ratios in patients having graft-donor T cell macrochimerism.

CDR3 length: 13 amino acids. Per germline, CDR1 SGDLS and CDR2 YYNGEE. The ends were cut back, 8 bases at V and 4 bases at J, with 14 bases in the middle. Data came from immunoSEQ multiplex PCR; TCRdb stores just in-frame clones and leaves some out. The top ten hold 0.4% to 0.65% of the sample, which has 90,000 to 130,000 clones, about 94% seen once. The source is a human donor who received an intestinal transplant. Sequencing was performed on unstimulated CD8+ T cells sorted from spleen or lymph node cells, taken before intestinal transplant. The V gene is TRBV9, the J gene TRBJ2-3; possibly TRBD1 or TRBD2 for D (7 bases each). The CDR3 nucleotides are TGTGCCAGTGGGGAGGGGGCGGCAGATACGCAGTATTTT. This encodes CASGEGAADTQYF.